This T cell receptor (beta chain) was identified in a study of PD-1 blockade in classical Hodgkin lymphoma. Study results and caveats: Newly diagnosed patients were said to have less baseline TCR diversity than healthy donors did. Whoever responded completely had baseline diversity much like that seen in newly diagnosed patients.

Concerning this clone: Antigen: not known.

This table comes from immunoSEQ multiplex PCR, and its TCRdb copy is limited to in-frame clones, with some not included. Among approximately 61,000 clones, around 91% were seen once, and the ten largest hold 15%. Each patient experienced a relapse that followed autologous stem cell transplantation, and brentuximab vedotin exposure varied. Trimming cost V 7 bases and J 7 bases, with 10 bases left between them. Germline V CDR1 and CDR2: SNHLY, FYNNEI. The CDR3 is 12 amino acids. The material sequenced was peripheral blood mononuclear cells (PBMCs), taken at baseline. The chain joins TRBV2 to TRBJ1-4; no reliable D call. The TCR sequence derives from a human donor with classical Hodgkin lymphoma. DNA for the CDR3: TGTGCCAGCACCCCGGCCCCTGAAAAACTGTTTTTT. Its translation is CASTPAPEKLFF.